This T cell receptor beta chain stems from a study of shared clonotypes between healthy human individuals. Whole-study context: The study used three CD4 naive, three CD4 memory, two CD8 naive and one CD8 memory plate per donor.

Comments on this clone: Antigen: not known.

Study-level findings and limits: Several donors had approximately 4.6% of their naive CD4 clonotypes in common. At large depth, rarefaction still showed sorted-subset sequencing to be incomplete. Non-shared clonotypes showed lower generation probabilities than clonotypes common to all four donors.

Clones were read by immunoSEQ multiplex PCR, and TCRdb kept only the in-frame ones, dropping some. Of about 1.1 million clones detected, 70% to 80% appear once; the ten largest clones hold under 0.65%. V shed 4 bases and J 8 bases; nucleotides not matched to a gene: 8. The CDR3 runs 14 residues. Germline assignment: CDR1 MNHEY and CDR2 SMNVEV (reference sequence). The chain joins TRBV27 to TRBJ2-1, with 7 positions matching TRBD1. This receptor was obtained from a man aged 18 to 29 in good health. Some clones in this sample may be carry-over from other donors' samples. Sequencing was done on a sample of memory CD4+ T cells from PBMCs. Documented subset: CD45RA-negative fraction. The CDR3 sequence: CASSSITGVDEQFF. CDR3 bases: TGTGCCAGCAGTTCGATAACAGGGGTCGATGAGCAGTTCTTC.